This TCR beta chain was sequenced in a study of cytomegalovirus exposure and HLA in healthy donors. Whole-study context: A data release that came early held approximately 85 million unique TCRs from HLA-typed donors. Study-level results: In a later analysis, productive TCRs from donors in an Asian-associated ancestry cluster reportedly carried fewer N-insertions than the cohort mean. Later analysis indicated greater clonal expansion among HLA-associated TCR beta chains than among equally common other chains.

The CDR3 spans 17 residues. The primer mix had 60 Vbeta and 13 Jbeta primers. Assay: immunoSEQ multiplex PCR; the TCRdb copy retains only in-frame clones and omits some. This sample has about 120,000 clones; under 85% occur once, and the top ten carry approximately 5.6%. With respect to this clone: No antigen is known for it.

Sequencing was carried out using PBMCs. This receptor was taken from a man between 25 and 39 years old in good health and CMV-seropositive. The chain has TRBV21-1 and TRBJ2-5; TRBD2, the D gene given by the table, was not confirmed from the DNA. TRBV21-1 is a pseudogene. The CDR3 protein is CASSKDRETSNEETQYF. CDR3 bases: TGTGCCAGCAGCAAAGATCGCGAGACTTCAAATGAAGAGACCCAGTACTTC.